This TCR beta chain was recorded in a study of human T cells and chemical hapten exposure. The CDR3 loop spans 17 amino acids. Germline V gene sequence: CDR1 LNHDA, CDR2 SQIVND (reference sequence). V shed 4 bases and J 2 bases; nucleotides not matched to a gene: 9. The time point: patch test 1, 2 weeks after DPC sensitization. Treatment indicated: therapeutic diphenylcyclopropenone sensitization with weekly scalp DPC. TCRdb used MiXCR to reprocess the RACE reads, holding one entry per CDR3 protein. The sample lists about 100,000 distinct CDR3 sequences, over 9.5% seen once, with roughly 2.4% in the top ten.

The TCR originated in a man aged 35-49 years with alopecia areata. Some clones in this sample may be carry-over from other donors' samples. The V gene is TRBV19, the J gene TRBJ1-3; 9 bases map to TRBD1. Sample: whole blood, taken in connection with sensitization to the hapten diphenylcyclopropenone (DPC). For the CDR3, the DNA is TGTGCCAGTAGTACAAGACCTACAGGGGGCCCTGGAAACACCATATATTTT. Residues: CASSTRPTGGPGNTIYF. The full variable domain, rest sourced from reference TRBV19 and TRBJ1-3, is DGGITQSPKYLFRKEGQNVTLSCEQNLNHDAMYWYRQDPGQGLRLIYYSQIVNDFQKGDIAEGYSVSREKKESFPLTVTSAQKNPTAFYLCASSTRPTGGPGNTIYFGEGSWLTVV.